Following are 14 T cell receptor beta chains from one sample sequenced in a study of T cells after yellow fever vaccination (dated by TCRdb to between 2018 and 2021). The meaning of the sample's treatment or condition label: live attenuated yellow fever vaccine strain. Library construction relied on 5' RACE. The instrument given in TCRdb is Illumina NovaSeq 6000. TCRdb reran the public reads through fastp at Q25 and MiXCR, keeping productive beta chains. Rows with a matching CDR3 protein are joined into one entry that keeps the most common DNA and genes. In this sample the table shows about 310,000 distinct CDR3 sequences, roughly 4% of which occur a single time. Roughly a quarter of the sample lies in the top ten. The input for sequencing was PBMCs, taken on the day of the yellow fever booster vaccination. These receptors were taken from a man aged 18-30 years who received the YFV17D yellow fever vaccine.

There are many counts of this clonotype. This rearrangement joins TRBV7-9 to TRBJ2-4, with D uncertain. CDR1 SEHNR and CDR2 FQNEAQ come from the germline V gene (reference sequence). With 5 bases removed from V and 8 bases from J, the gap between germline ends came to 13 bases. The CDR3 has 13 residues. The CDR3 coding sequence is TGTGCCAGCAGCCCCGTAGGTGGGGACATTCAGTACTTC. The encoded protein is CASSPVGGDIQYF.

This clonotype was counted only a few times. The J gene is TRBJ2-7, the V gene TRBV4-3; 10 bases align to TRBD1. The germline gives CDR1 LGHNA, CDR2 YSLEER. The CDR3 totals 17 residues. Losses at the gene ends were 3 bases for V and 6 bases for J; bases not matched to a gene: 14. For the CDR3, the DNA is TGCGCCAGCAGCCACTCACTTAGACAGGGGGCGATGGTCGAGCAGTACTTC. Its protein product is CASSHSLRQGAMVEQYF.

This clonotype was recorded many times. The DNA for the CDR3 is TGTGCCAGCAGTTTATCTACCCGGGACAGGGGGCTGGATACGCAGTATTTT. Its translation: CASSLSTRDRGLDTQYF. The chain recombines TRBV28 with TRBJ2-3; 12 nucleotides match TRBD1. Germline V gene data show CDR1 as MDHEN and CDR2 as SYDVKM. This CDR3 comprises 17 residues. V lost 1 base and J lost 6; bases outside the gene matches: 8.

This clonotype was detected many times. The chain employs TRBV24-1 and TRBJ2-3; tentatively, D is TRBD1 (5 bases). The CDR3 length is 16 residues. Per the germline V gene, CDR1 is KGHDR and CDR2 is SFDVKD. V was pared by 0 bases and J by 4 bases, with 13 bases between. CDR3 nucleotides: TGTGCCACCAGTGATTTGGGGTCCGAAGGGGCAGATACGCAGTATTTT. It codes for CATSDLGSEGADTQYF.

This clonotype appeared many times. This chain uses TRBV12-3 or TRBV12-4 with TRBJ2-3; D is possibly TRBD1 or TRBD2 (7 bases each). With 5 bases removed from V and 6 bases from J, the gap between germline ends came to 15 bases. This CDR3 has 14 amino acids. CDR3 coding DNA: TGTGCCAGCAGTCCCCGACAGGGAGGGGATACGCAGTATTTT. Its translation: CASSPRQGGDTQYF.

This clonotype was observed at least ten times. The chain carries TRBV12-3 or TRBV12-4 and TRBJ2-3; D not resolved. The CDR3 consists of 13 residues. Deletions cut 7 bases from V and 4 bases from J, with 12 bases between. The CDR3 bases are TGTGCCAGCACTCCTCTCGGGCCAGATACGCAGTATTTT. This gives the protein CASTPLGPDTQYF.

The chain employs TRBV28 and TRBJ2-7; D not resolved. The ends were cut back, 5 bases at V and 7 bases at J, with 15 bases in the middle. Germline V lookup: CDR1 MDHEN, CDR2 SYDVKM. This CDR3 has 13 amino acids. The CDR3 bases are TGTGCCAGCAGTAAAGGGTGGTCGGAAGAGCAGTACGTC. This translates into CASSKGWSEEQYV.

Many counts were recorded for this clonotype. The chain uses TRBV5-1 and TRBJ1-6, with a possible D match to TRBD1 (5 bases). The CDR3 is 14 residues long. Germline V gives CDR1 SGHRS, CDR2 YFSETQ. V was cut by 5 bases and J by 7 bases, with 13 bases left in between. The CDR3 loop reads CASRPGGQNSPLHF. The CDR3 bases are TGCGCCAGCAGGCCGGGGGGTCAGAATTCACCCCTCCACTTT.

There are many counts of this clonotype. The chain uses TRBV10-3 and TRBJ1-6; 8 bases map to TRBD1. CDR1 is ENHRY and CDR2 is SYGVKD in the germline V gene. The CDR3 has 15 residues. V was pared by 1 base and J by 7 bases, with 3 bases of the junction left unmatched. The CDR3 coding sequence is TGTGCCATCAGTGAGTTACAGGGGGACAATTCACCCCTCCACTTT. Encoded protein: CAISELQGDNSPLHF.

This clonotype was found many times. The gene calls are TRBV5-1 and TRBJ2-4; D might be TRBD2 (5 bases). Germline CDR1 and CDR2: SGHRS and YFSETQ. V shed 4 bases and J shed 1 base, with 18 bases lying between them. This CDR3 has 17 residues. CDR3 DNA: TGCGCCAGCAGCGAAAAGCACTCCCCGGGGGCCAAAAACATTCAGTACTTC. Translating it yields CASSEKHSPGAKNIQYF.

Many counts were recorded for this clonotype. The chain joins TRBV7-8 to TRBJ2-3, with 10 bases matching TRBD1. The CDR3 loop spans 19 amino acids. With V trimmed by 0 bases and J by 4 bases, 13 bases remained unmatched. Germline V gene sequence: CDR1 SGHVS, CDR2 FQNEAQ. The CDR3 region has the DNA TGTGCCAGCAGCTTAGCGCTTGGGACAGGGGATTTTTTGGCAGATACGCAGTATTTT. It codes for CASSLALGTGDFLADTQYF.

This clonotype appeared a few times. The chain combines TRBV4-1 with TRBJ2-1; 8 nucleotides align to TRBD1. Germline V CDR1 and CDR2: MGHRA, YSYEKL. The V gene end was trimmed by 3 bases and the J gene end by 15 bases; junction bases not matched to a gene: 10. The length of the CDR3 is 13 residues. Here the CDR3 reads CASSQPQGAKLFF. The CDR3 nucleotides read TGCGCCAGCAGCCAGCCTCAGGGGGCCAAATTGTTCTTC.

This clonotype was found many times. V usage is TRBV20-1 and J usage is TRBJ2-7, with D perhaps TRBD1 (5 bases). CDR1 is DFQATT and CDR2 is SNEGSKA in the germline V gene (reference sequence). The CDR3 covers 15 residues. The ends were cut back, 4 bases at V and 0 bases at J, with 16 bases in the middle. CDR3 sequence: CSATSSRVYSYEQYF. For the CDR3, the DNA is TGCAGTGCTACTTCAAGCAGGGTCTACTCCTACGAGCAGTACTTC.

Here the CDR3 reads CASSPPGRVYSNQPQHF. The CDR3, as DNA: TGTGCCAGCAGTCCACCGGGACGGGTTTATAGCAATCAGCCCCAGCATTTT. The gene calls are TRBV28 and TRBJ1-5; perhaps TRBD1 as D (5 bases). Trimming removed 5 bases from V and 0 bases from J, with 17 bases in between. The CDR3 is 17 amino acids. Germline V lookup: CDR1 MDHEN, CDR2 SYDVKM.